This paragraph reports one T cell receptor (beta chain). This receptor's antigen is unknown. Per-base qualities were not stored, and no clone one base away is much larger. TCRbeta CDR3 regions were amplified from genomic DNA using the immunoSEQ Assay, a bias-controlled multiplex PCR. In the paper's pipeline: The number of nucleated cells in each sample was estimated by amplification of reference gene primers within the assay. To quantify the absolute abundance of each unique TCRbeta CDR3 rearrangement, sequence reads were collapsed and filtered. For each sample, productive Simpson clonality was calculated by taking the square root of Simpson's diversity index across productive rearrangements. TCRdb retrieved this table from immuneACCESS and kept in-frame rearrangements only. Not all clones are present; in checked studies, unresolved V genes account for under half, and no reason is known for the remainder. The V and J calls and clone size were taken over from that table, and D and trimming were inferred from the DNA. The sample yields just under 70,000 clones; roughly 90% were counted once. Over 7.5% of the sample lies in the top ten.

Whole blood was collected in K2EDTA tubes by collaborating institutions according to the institutions' own protocols. For TCRbeta analysis, collaborators shipped samples as frozen whole blood, isolated PBMCs, or DNA extracted from either of those sample types. The sample originates from a study of blood T cell repertoires in COVID-19 (dated by TCRdb to the early 2020s). About the investigation overall: The collaborator samples originated in the United States, Italy and Spain and spanned the acute and convalescent phases of COVID-19. Where available, HLA class I and class II types were obtained from metadata supplied by the sample provider rather than from assay-based typing. Deeply sampled blood TCRbeta repertoires from subjects exposed to, actively infected with, or recovered from COVID-19 were included in the dataset. Samples were obtained from the ongoing ImmuneRACE study (first 160 participants) and from over 1,000 subjects provided by 6 global collaborators. The prospective study material was composed of cDNA or gDNA derived from T cells, B-cell-depleted T cells, or PBMCs. The repertoires were released in a freely available public database meant as a resource for research on the immune response to SARS-CoV-2. Nearly every sample came with metadata listing a de-identified subject ID, COVID-19 status, age in years and sex. Summary of the overall study and its limitations: Clinical and demographic metadata were provided uncurated, with the amount varying by source and participant.

The germline ends are 17 bases apart after V is trimmed by 2 bases and J by 6 bases. The germline V gene (reference sequence) provides CDR1 GTSNPN and CDR2 SVGIG. There are 14 amino acids in the CDR3, from cysteine to phenylalanine inclusive. The CDR3 DNA has 42 bases and is translated from base 1. The clonotype comes from a man aged 30-40 years with acute or convalescent COVID-19. The sequenced sample consisted of peripheral blood. Here the chain combines TRBV30 and TRBJ2-7, with TRBD1 as a weak D call on 6 bases. The sequenced DNA: TGTGCCTGGAGTCCTCGACAGGTTTCTCGCGAGCAGTACTTC. Protein translation: CAWSPRQVSREQYF. The full variable domain, with segments outside the CDR3 supplied by the reference TRBV30 and TRBJ2-7 proteins, appears as SQTIHQWPATLVQPVGSPLSLECTVEGTSNPNLYWYRQAAGRGLQLLFYSVGIGQISSEVPQNLSASRPQDRQFILSSKKLLLSDSGFYLCAWSPRQVSREQYFGPGTRLTVT.